Detailed here is one TCR beta chain. This sample stems from a study of shared clonotypes between healthy human individuals. Study background: The study drew on a couple of women and three men aged 18 to 49 as donors.

Sequencing of unsorted PBMC DNA was carried out using ten immunoSEQ deep assay plates. Profiled with immunoSEQ multiplex PCR; TCRdb holds only in-frame clones, not every one. The table includes around 500,000 clones, around 78% detected once. The junction had 7 bases not matched to a gene; V was cut back by 3 bases and J by 5 bases. Germline CDR1 SGDLS, CDR2 YYNGEE. This CDR3 is built from 15 residues. The receptor was derived from a woman between 40 and 55 years old in good health. Some clones in this sample may be carry-over from other donors' samples. Sequenced input: PBMCs. The chain uses TRBV9 and TRBJ2-3, with 9 positions matching TRBD2. The CDR3 bases are TGTGCCAGCAGCGGAGTGGGACTAGCAATAGATACGCAGTATTTT. Translating it yields CASSGVGLAIDTQYF.